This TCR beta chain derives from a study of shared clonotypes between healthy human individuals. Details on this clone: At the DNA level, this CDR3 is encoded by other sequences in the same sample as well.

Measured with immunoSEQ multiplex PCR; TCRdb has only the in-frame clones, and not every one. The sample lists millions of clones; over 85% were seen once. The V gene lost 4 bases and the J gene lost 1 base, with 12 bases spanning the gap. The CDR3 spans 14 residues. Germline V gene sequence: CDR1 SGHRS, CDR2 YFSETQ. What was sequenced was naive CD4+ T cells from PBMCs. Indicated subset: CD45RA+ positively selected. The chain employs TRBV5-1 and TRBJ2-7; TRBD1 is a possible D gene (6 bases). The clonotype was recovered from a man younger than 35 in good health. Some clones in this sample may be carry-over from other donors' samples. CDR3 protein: CASSTSTGSYEQYF. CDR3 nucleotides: TGCGCCAGCAGCACTTCCACAGGGTCCTACGAGCAGTACTTC.